The 9 T cell receptor beta chains below come from one sample, sequenced in a study of blood T cells in healthy people across ages. A J-beta primer mix and a sample-barcoded 5' primer were used in a second PCR of roughly 7 to 12 cycles. A single record per CDR3 protein comes from TCRdb applying MiXCR to the 5' RACE reads. Of some 880,000 distinct CDR3 sequences listed, approximately 35% are singletons. Sequenced: blood. These receptors were collected from a man aged 18-30 years in good health.

This clonotype was detected many times. This chain joins TRBV7-2 and TRBJ2-1; 9 bases agree with TRBD2. Germline lookup yields CDR1 SGHTA and CDR2 FQGNSA. The V segment lost 5 bases and the J segment 4 bases; nucleotides outside the gene matches: 6. The CDR3 length is 15 residues. CDR3 coding DNA: TGTGCCAGCAGCGTCGGCGGGGGGGGGTACAATGAGCAGTTCTTC. Protein sequence: CASSVGGGGYNEQFF.

This clonotype has just a few counts. The chain joins TRBV12-5 to TRBJ1-5; D perhaps matches TRBD1 (6 bases). The CDR3 consists of 17 residues. Germline CDR1 reads LGHNT; CDR2 reads FRNRAP. Trimming left V 2 bases short and J 4 bases short, with 18 bases between. CDR3 sequence: CASGLSFGQRKNQPQHF. Here the CDR3 DNA reads TGTGCTAGTGGTTTGTCATTCGGACAGAGAAAAAATCAGCCCCAGCATTTT.

This chain connects TRBV7-8 to TRBJ1-4; 8 bases fit TRBD1. The ends lost 5 bases at V and 8 bases at J; junction bases unmatched: 10. From germline, CDR1 is SGHVS and CDR2 FQNEAQ. The CDR3 totals 15 residues. CDR3 amino acids: CASSRTDRVGEKLFF. CDR3 coding DNA: TGTGCCAGCAGCCGAACGGACAGGGTCGGCGAAAAACTGTTTTTT. The full variable domain, completed using reference TRBV7-8 and TRBJ1-4, is GAGVSQSPRYKVAKRGQDVALRCDPISGHVSLFWYQQALGQGPEFLTYFQNEAQLDKSGLPSDRFFAERPEGSVSTLKIQRTQQEDSAVYLCASSRTDRVGEKLFFGSGTQLSVL.

The CDR3 here is CSAVQVDDTEAFF. DNA for the CDR3: TGCAGTGCTGTACAGGTTGACGACACTGAAGCTTTCTTT. V gene TRBV20-1 combines with J gene TRBJ1-1, with a weak D call TRBD1 (5 bases). The V and J ends lost 5 bases and 3 bases respectively, with 13 bases between them. The CDR3 covers 13 residues. Germline CDR1 and CDR2: DFQATT and SNEGSKA (reference sequence).

The chain recombines TRBV7-8 with TRBJ2-1; 12 bases align to TRBD2. Germline V CDR1 and CDR2: SGHVS, FQNEAQ. This CDR3 comprises 16 residues. V trimming: 5 bases; J trimming: 3 bases; junction bases outside the gene matches: 5. The DNA of the CDR3 is TGTGCCAGCAGCCGGACTAGCGGGAATATCTACAATGAGCAGTTCTTC. This gives the protein CASSRTSGNIYNEQFF.

Of note for this clonotype: Given a much more abundant clone one base away, this may be a read error. The chain recombines TRBV20-1 with TRBJ2-5, with 8 bases lining up with TRBD2. Trimming took 3 bases from V and 5 from J; bases not matched to a gene: 17. The CDR3 has 17 amino acids. Germline V gene data show CDR1 as DFQATT and CDR2 as SNEGSKA (reference sequence). CDR3 in amino acids: CSASALPGTRIDETQYF. CDR3 nucleotide sequence: TGCAGTGCTAGTGCCCTTCCCGGGACTAGAATTGATGAGACCCAGTACTTC.

Points on this clonotype: A much bigger clone sits one base away, suggesting this may be a read error. The chain links TRBV27 to TRBJ2-3; maybe TRBD1 (6 bases). There are 14 residues in the CDR3. CDR1 is MNHEY and CDR2 is SMNVEV in the germline V gene (reference sequence). V shed 5 bases and J shed 3 bases, with 12 bases lying between them. CDR3 sequence: CASSVYQGTDTQYF. In DNA, the CDR3 is TGTGCCAGCAGTGTATATCAGGGGACAGATACGCAGTATTTT.

The chain couples TRBV6-1 to TRBJ2-3, with 7 bases identical to TRBD1. Germline CDR1 reads MNHNS; CDR2 reads SASEGT. The CDR3 runs to 15 residues. With V trimmed by 5 bases and J by 1 base, 6 bases remained unmatched. The CDR3 loop reads CASSPFGQGTDTQYF. CDR3 coding DNA: TGTGCCAGCAGTCCCTTTGGACAGGGCACAGATACGCAGTATTTT.

This chain uses TRBV7-2 with TRBJ2-5, with TRBD2 as a possible D gene (5 bases). This CDR3 is built from 14 residues. V was cut by 1 base and J by 11 bases, with 17 bases left in between. Germline CDR1 reads SGHTA; CDR2 reads FQGNSA. CDR3 region: CASSLGGLWNEQYF. Here the CDR3 DNA reads TGTGCCAGCAGCTTAGGCGGGTTATGGAATGAGCAGTACTTC.